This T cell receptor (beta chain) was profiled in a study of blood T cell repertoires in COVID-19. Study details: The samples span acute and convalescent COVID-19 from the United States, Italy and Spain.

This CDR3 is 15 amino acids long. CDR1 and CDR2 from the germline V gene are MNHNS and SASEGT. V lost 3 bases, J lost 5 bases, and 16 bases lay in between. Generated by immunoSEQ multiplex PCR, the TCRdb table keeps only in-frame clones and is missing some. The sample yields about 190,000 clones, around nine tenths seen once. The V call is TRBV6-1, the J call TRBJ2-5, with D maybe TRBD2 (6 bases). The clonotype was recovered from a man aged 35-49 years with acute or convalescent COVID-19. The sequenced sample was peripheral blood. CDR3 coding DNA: TGTGCCAGCAGTGAGGGAGCGGGCTTGTGGGAGACCCAGTACTTC. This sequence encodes CASSEGAGLWETQYF.